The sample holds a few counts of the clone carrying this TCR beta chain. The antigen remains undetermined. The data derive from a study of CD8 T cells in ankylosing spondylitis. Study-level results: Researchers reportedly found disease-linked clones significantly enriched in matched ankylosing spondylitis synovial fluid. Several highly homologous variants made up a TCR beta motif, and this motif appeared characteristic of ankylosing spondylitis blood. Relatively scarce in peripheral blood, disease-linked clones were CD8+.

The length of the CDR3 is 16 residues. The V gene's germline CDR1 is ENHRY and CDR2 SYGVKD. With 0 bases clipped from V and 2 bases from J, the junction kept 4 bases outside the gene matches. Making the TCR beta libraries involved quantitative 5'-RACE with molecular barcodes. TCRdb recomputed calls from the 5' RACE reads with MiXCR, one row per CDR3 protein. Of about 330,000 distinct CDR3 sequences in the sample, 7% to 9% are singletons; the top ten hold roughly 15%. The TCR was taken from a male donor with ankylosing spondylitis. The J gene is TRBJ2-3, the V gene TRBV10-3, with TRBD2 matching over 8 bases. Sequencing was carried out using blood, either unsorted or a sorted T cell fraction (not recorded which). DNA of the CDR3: TGTGCCATCAGTGAGTCTGTGACTAGCGACACAGATACGCAGTATTTT. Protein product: CAISESVTSDTDTQYF.